This T cell receptor beta chain was sequenced for a study of T cell repertoires in cytomegalovirus infection. As for the study in general: Public TCR beta signatures marked donors with CMV infection and the matching HLA.

This CDR3 region has 17 residues. J lost 5 bases, V lost 4 bases, and 8 bases had no gene match. Germline V gives CDR1 MNHEY, CDR2 SVGEGT. TCRdb re-called the reads with MiXCR, one entry per CDR3 protein. Altogether 900,000 to 950,000 distinct CDR3 sequences are present, around 32% being singletons, with the ten largest covering over 11%. Overall study findings and caveats: What dominated the ex vivo response were HLA-C-restricted CMV-specific TCR beta clonotypes.

This clonotype was counted a few times. Its antigen is currently unknown. V usage is TRBV6-2 or TRBV6-3 and J usage is TRBJ2-2; TRBD2 aligns across 12 bases. The sequence came from a human donor in good health (CMV status not recorded). Some clones in this sample may be carry-over from other donors' samples. Sequenced here: cultured CD8+ T cells from PBMCs, sampled from culture after CMV antigen stimulation. The CDR3 here is CASSSLAGGPWTGELFF. As DNA, the CDR3 is TGTGCCAGCAGTTCGCTAGCGGGGGGGCCTTGGACCGGGGAGCTGTTTTTT.